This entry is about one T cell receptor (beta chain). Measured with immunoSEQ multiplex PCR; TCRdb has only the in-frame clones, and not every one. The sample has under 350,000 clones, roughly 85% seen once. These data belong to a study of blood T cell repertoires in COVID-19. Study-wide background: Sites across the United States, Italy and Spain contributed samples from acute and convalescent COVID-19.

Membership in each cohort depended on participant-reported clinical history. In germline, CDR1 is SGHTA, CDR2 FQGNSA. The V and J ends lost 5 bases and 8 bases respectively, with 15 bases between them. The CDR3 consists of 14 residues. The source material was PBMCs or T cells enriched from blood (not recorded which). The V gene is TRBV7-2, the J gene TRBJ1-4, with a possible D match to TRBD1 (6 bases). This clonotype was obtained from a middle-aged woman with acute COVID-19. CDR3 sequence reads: CASSVQGYGEKLFF. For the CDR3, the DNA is TGTGCCAGCAGCGTACAGGGTTATGGAGAAAAACTGTTTTTT.